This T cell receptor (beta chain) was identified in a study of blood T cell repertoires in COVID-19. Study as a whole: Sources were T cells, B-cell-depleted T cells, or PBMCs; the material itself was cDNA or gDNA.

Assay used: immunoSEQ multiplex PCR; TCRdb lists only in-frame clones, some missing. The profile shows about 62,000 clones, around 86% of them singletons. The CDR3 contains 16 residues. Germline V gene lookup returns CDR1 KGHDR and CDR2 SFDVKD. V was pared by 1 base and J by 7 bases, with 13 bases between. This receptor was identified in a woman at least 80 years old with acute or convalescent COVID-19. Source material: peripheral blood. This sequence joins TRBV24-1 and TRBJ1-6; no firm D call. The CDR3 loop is CATSDFGRGRNSPLHF. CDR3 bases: TGTGCCACCAGTGATTTCGGCCGAGGCAGAAATTCACCCCTCCACTTT.